A single sample gave rise to the 17 T cell receptor beta chains below, sequenced in a study of T cells expressing NK-cell markers. TCRdb reanalyzed the 5' RACE reads and collapses them to one entry per CDR3 protein, without DNA. In total, the table holds approximately 420,000 distinct CDR3 sequences. Sample: blood T cells: a sorted CD56 or NKG2C T cell subset, CD4+ or CD8+ T cells, or bulk PBMC T cells (not recorded which). Receptors were obtained from a woman in her 50s in good health.

The V gene is TRBV7-2, the J gene TRBJ2-2. This CDR3 contains 13 residues. CDR1 is SGHTA, CDR2 FQGNSA, per germline. The CDR3 sequence: CASSPLFTGELFF.

The V call is TRBV29-1, the J call TRBJ2-3; TCRdb names TRBD1, which stays unverified in the absence of DNA. There are 12 residues in the CDR3. Germline V lookup: CDR1 SQVTM, CDR2 ANQGSEA. CDR3 residues: CSVSGTGPVQYF.

The rearrangement links TRBV5-1 to TRBJ1-1; the D call of TRBD1 rests on TCRdb alone, since no DNA is present to check it. The germline V gene has CDR1 SGHRS and CDR2 YFSETQ. CDR3 size: 15 residues. CDR3 residues: CASSSAGTVNTEAFF. Combining the CDR3 with reference TRBV5-1 and TRBJ1-1 gives the whole variable domain KAGVTQTPRYLIKTRGQQVTLSCSPISGHRSVSWYQQTPGQGLQFLFEYFSETQRNKGNFPGRFSGRQFSNSRSEMNVSTLELGDSALYLCASSSAGTVNTEAFFGQGTRLTVV.

The chain combines TRBV6-2 or TRBV6-3 with TRBJ2-2; the D call of TRBD1 rests on TCRdb alone, since no DNA is present to check it. Germline V gene data show CDR1 as MNHEY and CDR2 as SVGEGT. This CDR3 region has 16 residues. CDR3 sequence: CASSEPGTGRTGELFF.

The rearrangement uses TRBV7-9 and TRBJ2-7; TCRdb's assignment of TRBD1 cannot be checked, as there is no DNA. The CDR3 is made up of 16 amino acids. Per germline, CDR1 SEHNR and CDR2 FQNEAQ (reference sequence). CDR3 loop: CASSPSVGQGLYEQYF.

V usage is TRBV29-1 and J usage is TRBJ2-7; without DNA, the TCRdb call of TRBD2 cannot be checked. This CDR3 has 17 amino acids. CDR1 is SQVTM, CDR2 ANQGSEA, per germline. The CDR3 is CSVEAVAAGGNPYEQYF.

V is TRBV3-1 and J is TRBJ2-3; the TCRdb D gene call, TRBD2, has no DNA to confirm it. CDR1 and CDR2 from the germline V gene are LGHDT and YNNKEL (reference sequence). The CDR3 length is 15 residues. CDR3 in amino acids: CASSPATSGTDTQYF.

The chain has TRBV20-1 and TRBJ2-3. The CDR3 is 11 amino acids. Germline V lookup: CDR1 DFQATT, CDR2 SNEGSKA (reference sequence). The CDR3 is CSATTPDTQYF.

This sequence joins TRBV9 and TRBJ2-3; TCRdb's D call of TRBD1 is untestable without DNA. The CDR3 sequence is 18 residues long. Germline CDR1 reads SGDLS; CDR2 reads YYNGEE. CDR3 residues: CASSVAAGAGVVADTQYF.

The chain employs TRBV5-6 and TRBJ1-2; TCRdb picks TRBD1, but there is no DNA to check that call. Germline V gives CDR1 SGHDT, CDR2 YYEEEE. The CDR3 has 15 residues. The CDR3 sequence: CASSLFSAGILGYTF.

The chain is built from TRBV5-1 and TRBJ2-5; TCRdb reports TRBD2, a call that lacks DNA to check it against. CDR1 and CDR2 (germline): SGHRS, YFSETQ. The CDR3 contains 15 residues. CDR3 amino acids: CASSSAGLVQETQYF.

This chain links TRBV3-1 with TRBJ1-5; TCRdb picks TRBD1, but there is no DNA to check that call. CDR1 is LGHDT and CDR2 is YNNKEL in the germline V gene (reference sequence). CDR3 length: 17 residues. This CDR3 is CASSQGPRGPISQPQHF.

The chain couples TRBV7-8 to TRBJ1-4. The CDR3 runs to 16 residues. Germline V CDR1 and CDR2: SGHVS, FQNEAQ. The CDR3 sequence: CASRQTARQTNEKLFF.

The chain couples TRBV5-1 to TRBJ2-3; TCRdb indicates TRBD2, and absent DNA this call remains unverified. This CDR3 comprises 15 residues. Germline loops: CDR1 SGHRS, CDR2 YFSETQ. CDR3: CASSRSGGSPDTQYF.

The chain uses TRBV12-3 or TRBV12-4 and TRBJ1-5; TCRdb designates TRBD1, a call that cannot be tested without DNA. The CDR3 covers 15 residues. This CDR3 reads CASSYSGRVNQPQHF.

J is TRBJ1-5 and V is TRBV7-9; TCRdb indicates TRBD1, and absent DNA this call remains unverified. The CDR3 is 12 residues long. Per the germline V gene, CDR1 is SEHNR and CDR2 is FQNEAQ (reference sequence). The CDR3 region is CASGGFNQPQHF.

V usage is TRBV7-2 and J usage is TRBJ2-5; no DNA is available, so the TRBD2 call from TCRdb remains unchecked. Germline loops: CDR1 SGHTA, CDR2 FQGNSA. The CDR3 consists of 15 residues. The CDR3: CASSLVGGMAETQYF.